This is a list of T cell receptor beta chains from one sample in a study of blood T cell repertoires in COVID-19. The data were produced by immunoSEQ multiplex PCR, yet TCRdb's version contains in-frame clones alone and is incomplete. The table has about 410,000 clones, roughly 91% seen once. Sequencing was carried out using PBMCs or T cells enriched from blood (not recorded which). The source of these receptors is a man in his late teens or twenties who had recovered from COVID-19. Both conserved end residues are part of each CDR3. D genes are given only for firm matches. A clone size is listed for some rows: how often the clone was seen (once, few, many), or a class if it is expanded.

j_call d_call clone_size v_call cdr3_nt cdr3_aa
TRBJ1-5 . . TRBV6-5 TGTGCCAGCACCCCAAGACAGAGTAATCAGCCCCAGCATTTT CASTPRQSNQPQHF
TRBJ2-1 TRBD2 . TRBV18 TGTGCCAGCTCAAAAAGCGGGGGAGGCAATGAGCAGTTCTTC CASSKSGGGNEQFF
TRBJ1-1 . . TRBV6-6 TGTGCCAGCACCAGGCATAACACTGAAGCTTTCTTT CASTRHNTEAFF
TRBJ1-1 TRBD1 . TRBV4-1 TGCGCCAGCAGCCAACCTAGACAGGGGTTAAGCACTGAAGCTTTCTTT CASSQPRQGLSTEAFF
TRBJ1-2 TRBD1 . TRBV3-1/TRBV3-2 TGTGCCAGCAGCCAAGACAGGGGGCAAGGCTACACCTTC CASSQDRGQGYTF
TRBJ2-7 TRBD2 . TRBV2 TGTGCCAGCAGTCGAACGGGGGGAAACCACTACGAGCAGTACTTC CASSRTGGNHYEQYF
TRBJ1-2 TRBD1 . TRBV5-4 TGTGCCAGCAGCTTGAGTCTGACAGGGGGTAAGGACTATGGCTACACCTTC CASSLSLTGGKDYGYTF
TRBJ2-5 . once TRBV24-1 TGTGCCACCAGTGATGCGTACCAAGAGACCCAGTACTTC CATSDAYQETQYF
TRBJ2-6 TRBD2 few TRBV6-4 TGTGCCAGCAGTGACTCGGGGACTAGCGGTGGGGCCAACGTCCTGACTTTC CASSDSGTSGGANVLTF
TRBJ1-6 . . TRBV6-5 TGTGCCAGCAGCCCCCAGGGGCTAGTCAATTCACCCCTCCACTTT CASSPQGLVNSPLHF
TRBJ1-2 . . TRBV6-5 TGTGCCAGCAGCCCCGGTACTAGTGGCTATGGCTACACCTTC CASSPGTSGYGYTF
TRBJ2-7 . . TRBV5-4 TGTGCCAGCAGCTTGGTTGGTCCCGGCGAGCAGTACTTC CASSLVGPGEQYF
TRBJ2-7 TRBD2 . TRBV5-4 TGTGCCAGCAGCCGACCGGGACTAGACTACGAGCAGTACTTC CASSRPGLDYEQYF
TRBJ2-5 . . TRBV24-1 TGTGCCACCAGGTCCGGGGAGACCCAGTACTTC CATRSGETQYF
TRBJ2-7 TRBD2 . TRBV2 TGTGCCAGCAGTGAGGAGGCGGGGGGGCGATACGAGCAGTACTTC CASSEEAGGRYEQYF
TRBJ1-1 . once TRBV5-1 TGCGCCAGCAGCTTGGCCCATGAGACTGAAGCTTTCTTT CASSLAHETEAFF
TRBJ2-7 TRBD1 . TRBV6-6 TGTGCCAGCAGTTCCAACGACAGGGGCCACGAGCAGTACTTC CASSSNDRGHEQYF
TRBJ2-1 TRBD2 . TRBV24-1 TGTGCCACCAGTCCCCTAGCGGGAGGGTATGAGCAGTTCTTC CATSPLAGGYEQFF
TRBJ2-5 TRBD1 . TRBV18 TGTGCCAGCTCACGATATACAGGGGCGGAGGAGACCCAGTACTTC CASSRYTGAEETQYF